What follows are 14 T cell receptor beta chains derived from one specimen sequenced in a study. TCRdb reanalysed the 5' RACE reads using MiXCR and keeps one entry per CDR3 protein. In the table there are nearly 40,000 distinct CDR3 sequences, 18% of which are singletons. Sequencing was done on a sample of naive CD4+ T cells sorted from a lymph node. Subset here: naive CD4+ T cells, CD4+CD45RA+CD25-. These receptors originate from a female donor with breast cancer.

The V gene is TRBV20-1, the J gene TRBJ1-2, with TRBD1 identical over 7 bases. V shed 7 bases and J 8 bases; nucleotides not matched to a gene: 22. CDR1 and CDR2 (germline): DFQATT, SNEGSKA (reference sequence). This CDR3 is 16 amino acids long. CDR3 sequence: CSGAKTGTEGARGYTF. In nucleotides, the CDR3 is TGCAGTGGGGCGAAGACCGGGACAGAAGGGGCACGAGGCTACACCTTC.

The J gene is TRBJ1-2, the V gene TRBV29-1, with D perhaps TRBD1 (6 bases). V lost 2 bases to trimming and J lost 4 bases, with 8 bases between them. The CDR3 has 12 residues. CDR1 and CDR2 from the germline V gene are SQVTM and ANQGSEA. The CDR3 nucleotides read TGCAGCGTTGAACAACAGGGCTATGGCTACACCTTC. Its protein product is CSVEQQGYGYTF.

The chain is built from TRBV7-2 and TRBJ2-5; perhaps TRBD2 as D (6 bases). Germline loops: CDR1 SGHTA, CDR2 FQGNSA. Trimming removed 5 bases from V and 5 bases from J, with 15 bases in between. There are 14 residues in the CDR3. The DNA for the CDR3 is TGTGCCAGCAGCGCGGCTAGCGTTCGGGAGACCCAGTACTTC. As protein: CASSAASVRETQYF.

This clonotype appeared a few times. The rearrangement uses TRBV7-9 and TRBJ2-1, with D perhaps TRBD1 or TRBD2 (7 bases each). The germline CDR1 and CDR2 sequences are SEHNR and FQNEAQ (reference sequence). V lost 2 bases, J lost 9 bases, and 14 bases lay in between. The CDR3 is 14 amino acids. The CDR3 region is CASSLQGGAIEQFF. CDR3 DNA: TGTGCCAGCAGCTTACAGGGGGGGGCTATTGAGCAGTTCTTC.

The rearrangement links TRBV6-5 to TRBJ2-2, with D uncertain. Germline CDR1 reads MNHEY; CDR2 reads SVGAGI. V was shortened by 7 bases and J by 1 base, with 13 bases between the two germline ends. This CDR3 has 15 amino acids. In DNA form, the CDR3 reads TGTGCCAGCACCAGAAGGGCACGGAACACCGGGGAGCTGTTTTTT. As protein: CASTRRARNTGELFF.

This clonotype has ten or more counts. The chain is built from TRBV20-1 and TRBJ1-1; D is uncertain. CDR1 and CDR2 (germline): DFQATT, SNEGSKA (reference sequence). This CDR3 contains 11 residues. Trimming took off 7 bases at V and 5 bases at J, with 11 bases between the two ends. CDR3: CSVRVVTEAFF. The CDR3 DNA reads as TGCAGTGTGCGGGTAGTGACTGAAGCTTTCTTT.

Details on this clonotype: It may be a read error: a sequence one base away is much more abundant. The genes are TRBV14 and TRBJ2-7; no clear D. V was cut by 11 bases and J by 3 bases, with 14 bases left in between. Germline loops: CDR1 SGHDN, CDR2 FVKESK. This CDR3 has 12 amino acids. CDR3 protein: CACGRNYYEQYF. DNA of the CDR3: TGTGCCTGTGGTAGGAATTACTACGAGCAGTACTTC.

The chain carries TRBV28 and TRBJ2-1; the D call may be TRBD1 or TRBD2 (7 bases each). CDR1 and CDR2 from the germline V gene are MDHEN and SYDVKM. Trimming pared 8 bases from V and 6 bases from J, leaving 26 bases between. This CDR3 contains 17 residues. In DNA, the CDR3 is TGTGCCAGCGGAGGGGGCGGCGGGAGAGTATTGGGCAATGAGCAGTTCTTC. Translating gives CASGGGGGRVLGNEQFF.

This clonotype was recorded many times. This sequence joins TRBV6-5 and TRBJ2-7; no firm D call. The V gene's germline CDR1 is MNHEY and CDR2 SVGAGI. CDR3 size: 15 residues. V dropped 0 bases and J dropped 2 bases, with 11 bases sitting between them. This CDR3 is CASSYSILQTYEQYF. The CDR3, as DNA: TGTGCCAGCAGTTACTCGATCTTGCAAACCTACGAGCAGTACTTC.

A single count supports this clonotype. Because it lacks the conserved phenylalanine or tryptophan at the end, this CDR3 is likely a read error. The CDR3 DNA follows: TGTGCCTCCACCAGAGAGGATACGCAGTATCTT. Amino acids: CASTREDTQYL. The rearrangement joins TRBV6-5 to TRBJ2-3, with no clear D. CDR1 and CDR2 (germline): MNHEY, SVGAGI. V dropped 11 bases and J dropped 6 bases, with 12 bases sitting between them. This CDR3 region has 11 residues.

This clonotype was recorded at least ten times. J is TRBJ2-7 and V is TRBV5-1, with D unclear. The CDR3 loop spans 12 amino acids. Germline lookup yields CDR1 SGHRS and CDR2 YFSETQ. Trimming shortened V by 2 bases and J by 5 bases, and 8 bases separated the two germline ends. The CDR3 region is CASSLDSHEQYF. The CDR3 nucleotides read TGCGCCAGCAGCTTAGATTCCCACGAGCAGTACTTC.

The chain combines TRBV29-1 with TRBJ2-4, with D possibly being TRBD1 or TRBD2 (5 bases each). Germline CDR1 SQVTM, CDR2 ANQGSEA. Trimming cost V 4 bases and J 7 bases, with 20 bases left between them. CDR3 length equals 15 residues. The CDR3 spells CSVARGAQPENIQYF. For the CDR3, the DNA is TGCAGCGTTGCACGGGGCGCCCAACCAGAGAACATTCAGTACTTC.

This clonotype was seen more than once but under ten times. This chain joins TRBV20-1 and TRBJ2-3; D is unclear. Germline V gene data show CDR1 as DFQATT and CDR2 as SNEGSKA (reference sequence). Between the trimmed V and J ends, which lost 5 bases and 2 bases, there was a span of 14 bases. CDR3 length: 14 amino acids. The CDR3 DNA follows: TGCAGTGCTTTTAGCATACCACTCACAGATACGCAGTATTTT. Translated, it gives CSAFSIPLTDTQYF.

This clonotype was seen repeatedly, ten times or more. The V gene is TRBV27, the J gene TRBJ2-1; TRBD2 matches at 10 bases. Germline V gene sequence: CDR1 MNHEY, CDR2 SMNVEV (reference sequence). V shed 4 bases and J 6 bases; nucleotides not matched to a gene: 9. CDR3 length equals 16 residues. CDR3 bases: TGTGCCAGCAGTTCCCGATCTAGCGGGAGTATCAATGAGCAGTTCTTC. It codes for CASSSRSSGSINEQFF.